The 32 T cell receptor beta chains given below trace back to one sample, sequenced in a study of blood T cell repertoires in COVID-19. Clones were read by immunoSEQ multiplex PCR, and TCRdb kept only the in-frame ones, dropping some. The data contain approximately 300,000 clones, 80% to 90% of them singletons. Sequenced input: peripheral blood. These receptors originate from a young man who had recovered from COVID-19.

The chain has TRBV4-3 and TRBJ2-3; TRBD1 might be the D (6 bases). Germline CDR1 is LGHNA and CDR2 is YSLEER. V was cut by 1 base and J by 3 bases, with 11 bases left in between. This CDR3 is built from 15 residues. The CDR3 spells CASSQGVQGTDTQYF. The DNA for the CDR3 is TGCGCCAGCAGCCAAGGGGTACAGGGAACAGATACGCAGTATTTT.

This clone was detected only once. The rearrangement uses TRBV9 and TRBJ1-1; tentative D call: TRBD1 (5 bases). The germline V and J ends were trimmed by 3 bases and 1 base, with 13 bases remaining between them. Per germline, CDR1 SGDLS and CDR2 YYNGEE. The CDR3 length is 15 residues. Here the CDR3 DNA reads TGTGCCAGCAGCGAAAGCAGGGAGGGGAACACTGAAGCTTTCTTT. Protein: CASSESREGNTEAFF.

The V and J genes are TRBV29-1 and TRBJ1-2, with D maybe TRBD1 (5 bases). V shed 7 bases and J shed 3 bases, with 24 bases lying between them. The germline CDR1 and CDR2 sequences are SQVTM and ANQGSEA. The CDR3 contains 16 residues. CDR3 protein: CSALGAGDWVDYGYTF. CDR3 bases: TGCAGCGCCCTAGGGGCCGGCGACTGGGTAGACTATGGCTACACCTTC.

The chain carries TRBV6-4 and TRBJ2-7, with 14 bases matching TRBD2. V was pared by 6 bases and J by 6 bases, with 7 bases of the junction left unmatched. This CDR3 comprises 15 residues. Germline V CDR1 and CDR2: MRHNA, SNTAGT. CDR3 amino acids: CASRGTSGGPIEQYF. CDR3 sequence (DNA): TGTGCCAGCAGAGGGACTAGCGGGGGCCCCATCGAGCAGTACTTC.

In this sample, this clone turned up once. The CDR3 spells CASSRTESYGYTF. Here the CDR3 DNA reads TGTGCCAGCAGTCGGACAGAAAGCTATGGCTACACCTTC. V gene TRBV5-4 combines with J gene TRBJ1-2; possibly TRBD1 for D (6 bases). The CDR3 is made up of 13 amino acids. Germline lookup yields CDR1 SGHNT and CDR2 YYREEE (reference sequence). V gave up 5 bases and J gave up 4 bases, with 12 bases separating them.

This sequence joins TRBV25-1 and TRBJ1-2; no reliable D call. CDR1 is MGHDK and CDR2 is SYGVNS in the germline V gene. The V gene lost 0 bases and the J gene lost 4 bases, with 12 bases spanning the gap. CDR3 length: 15 amino acids. CDR3 in amino acids: CASSEYGDTAYGYTF. CDR3 coding DNA: TGTGCCAGCAGTGAATATGGCGACACGGCCTATGGCTACACCTTC.

This rearrangement joins TRBV7-9 to TRBJ2-2; TRBD1 matches 11 bases. The CDR3 is 15 amino acids. V shed 3 bases and J 7 bases; nucleotides not matched to a gene: 4. Germline V gene data show CDR1 as SEHNR and CDR2 as FQNEAQ (reference sequence). CDR3 coding DNA: TGTGCCAGCAGCTTGGAGGACAGGGGGCACGGGGAGCTGTTTTTT. Its protein product is CASSLEDRGHGELFF.

This clone has a handful of counts. This sequence joins TRBV19 and TRBJ1-5; a possible D gene is TRBD1 (5 bases). CDR3 size: 14 residues. V was shortened by 1 base and J by 4 bases, with 8 bases between the two germline ends. The germline CDR1 and CDR2 sequences are LNHDA and SQIVND (reference sequence). The DNA for the CDR3 is TGTGCCAGTAGTATAGTTGGGACTAATCAGCCCCAGCATTTT. Translating it yields CASSIVGTNQPQHF.

The chain combines TRBV3-1 (or the pseudogene TRBV3-2) with TRBJ2-5; the match to TRBD2 covers 15 bases. The germline gives CDR1 LGHDT, CDR2 YNNKEL (reference sequence). V shed 4 bases, J shed 4 bases, and the junction held 4 bases outside the gene matches. The CDR3 is made up of 16 amino acids. The CDR3 sequence: CASSPTGLAGGETQYF. The CDR3 DNA sequence: TGTGCCAGCAGCCCAACGGGACTAGCGGGAGGAGAGACCCAGTACTTC.

The gene calls are TRBV6-1 and TRBJ2-2, with no clear D. The V gene lost 5 bases and the J gene lost 2 bases, with 6 bases spanning the gap. The CDR3 has 13 amino acids. Germline loops: CDR1 MNHNS, CDR2 SASEGT. CDR3 loop: CASSRSNTGELFF. For the CDR3, the DNA is TGTGCCAGCAGTCGGTCAAACACCGGGGAGCTGTTTTTT.

This clone was picked up one time. The J gene is TRBJ1-2, the V gene TRBV4-1, with a possible D match to TRBD1 (5 bases). CDR3 size: 15 residues. CDR1 and CDR2 from the germline V gene are MGHRA and YSYEKL. Trimming left V 0 bases short and J 2 bases short, with 10 bases between. CDR3 sequence (DNA): TGCGCCAGCAGCCAAGAAGGCGACAGAAACTATGGCTACACCTTC. Amino acids: CASSQEGDRNYGYTF.

The rearrangement uses TRBV3-1 (or the pseudogene TRBV3-2) and TRBJ2-6; 8 bases align to TRBD1. The V segment lost 0 bases and the J segment 1 base; nucleotides outside the gene matches: 8. The CDR3 loop spans 19 amino acids. Germline V gene data show CDR1 as LGHDT and CDR2 as YNNKEL (reference sequence). CDR3 sequence (DNA): TGTGCCAGCAGCCAAGATCCGACAGGGGCAGAGTCTGGGGCCAACGTCCTGACTTTC. It specifies CASSQDPTGAESGANVLTF.

The chain carries TRBV9 and TRBJ2-7, with TRBD2 matching over 11 bases. V shed 4 bases, J shed 6 bases, and the junction held 6 bases outside the gene matches. Germline V CDR1 and CDR2: SGDLS, YYNGEE. The CDR3 spans 14 residues. CDR3 loop: CASSRGLAGSEQYF. In DNA, the CDR3 is TGTGCCAGCAGCCGAGGACTAGCGGGTAGCGAGCAGTACTTC.

The chain uses TRBV6-5 and TRBJ1-1; TRBD1 is a possible D gene (5 bases). The CDR3 is made up of 15 amino acids. Germline CDR1 and CDR2: MNHEY and SVGAGI. V was shortened by 1 base and J by 1 base, with 10 bases between the two germline ends. This chain's CDR3 is CASSYFGTSNTEAFF. The CDR3 nucleotides read TGTGCCAGCAGTTACTTTGGGACTTCGAACACTGAAGCTTTCTTT.

In its sample, this clone was seen a few times. This rearrangement joins TRBV18 to TRBJ1-1; 9 bases map to TRBD1. The V segment lost 6 bases and the J segment 2 bases; nucleotides outside the gene matches: 4. The CDR3 length is 14 residues. The germline gives CDR1 KGHSH, CDR2 LQKENI. The CDR3 reads CASSLTGGNTEAFF. The CDR3 bases are TGTGCCAGCTCCCTGACAGGGGGAAACACTGAAGCTTTCTTT.

The chain employs TRBV27 and TRBJ2-1; 10 bases line up with TRBD2. The CDR3 extends over 18 amino acids. Germline V gene data show CDR1 as MNHEY and CDR2 as SMNVEV (reference sequence). The ends lost 6 bases at V and 6 bases at J; junction bases unmatched: 17. The CDR3 DNA sequence: TGTGCCAGCAGCCCCCAACTTCTCCTAGCGGGAGAACGCAATGAGCAGTTCTTC. Translation gives CASSPQLLLAGERNEQFF.

V gene TRBV29-1 combines with J gene TRBJ2-5; tentative D call: TRBD2 (5 bases). This CDR3 spans 13 amino acids. The germline V and J ends were trimmed by 5 bases and 6 bases, with 16 bases remaining between them. The V gene's germline CDR1 is SQVTM and CDR2 ANQGSEA. CDR3 residues: CSVSADPSQTQYF. The CDR3 DNA follows: TGCAGCGTTTCAGCGGATCCGTCCCAGACCCAGTACTTC.

The J gene is TRBJ1-5, the V gene TRBV19; TRBD1 agrees at 7 bases. This CDR3 has 15 residues. Germline V CDR1 and CDR2: LNHDA, SQIVND (reference sequence). Trimming cost V 7 bases and J 0 bases; bases outside gene matches: 6. CDR3 region: CASNTGAYSNQPQHF. DNA of the CDR3: TGTGCCAGTAATACAGGGGCCTATAGCAATCAGCCCCAGCATTTT. Looking up the rest from reference TRBV19 and TRBJ1-5 gives the full variable domain: DGGITQSPKYLFRKEGQNVTLSCEQNLNHDAMYWYRQDPGQGLRLIYYSQIVNDFQKGDIAEGYSVSREKKESFPLTVTSAQKNPTAFYLCASNTGAYSNQPQHFGDGTRLSIL.

The chain has TRBV2 and TRBJ2-7, with 7 bases lining up with TRBD2. Germline CDR1 reads SNHLY; CDR2 reads FYNNEI. This CDR3 comprises 14 residues. With 7 bases clipped from V and 5 bases from J, the junction kept 11 bases outside the gene matches. In nucleotides, the CDR3 is TGTGCCAGCACCCACCCCGGGGGGTCTGACGAGCAGTACTTC. Translated: CASTHPGGSDEQYF.

The V gene is TRBV6-5, the J gene TRBJ1-1, with a possible D match to TRBD1 (5 bases). Germline CDR1 MNHEY, CDR2 SVGAGI. The CDR3 extends over 14 amino acids. V was clipped by 4 bases and J by 1 base, with 10 bases between them. The DNA of the CDR3 is TGTGCCAGCAGTTTTGGGGCACCGAACACTGAAGCTTTCTTT. Amino acids: CASSFGAPNTEAFF.

V usage is TRBV5-1 and J usage is TRBJ2-2; D not certain. The CDR3 is 13 amino acids. V dropped 6 bases and J dropped 6 bases, with 12 bases sitting between them. Looked up from germline, CDR1 is SGHRS and CDR2 is YFSETQ. The CDR3 is CASNPSGSGELFF. In nucleotides, the CDR3 is TGCGCCAGCAACCCTAGTGGGTCCGGGGAGCTGTTTTTT.

V is TRBV6-2 or TRBV6-3 and J is TRBJ2-6; 8 nucleotides agree with TRBD1. CDR1 is MNHEY and CDR2 is SVGEGT in the germline V gene. This CDR3 comprises 19 residues. V dropped 2 bases and J dropped 2; count of bases not matched to a gene: 11. This CDR3 reads CASSYPRDRGYTGANVLTF. The DNA for the CDR3 is TGTGCCAGCAGTTACCCCAGAGACAGGGGCTACACTGGGGCCAACGTCCTGACTTTC.

V gene TRBV7-8 combines with J gene TRBJ1-1, with D uncertain. Trimming removed 4 bases from V and 1 base from J, with 4 bases in between. This CDR3 spans 12 amino acids. Looked up from germline, CDR1 is SGHVS and CDR2 is FQNEAQ. The CDR3 bases are TGTGCCAGCAGCTGGAGGAACACTGAAGCTTTCTTT. This codes for CASSWRNTEAFF. Together with reference TRBV7-8 and TRBJ1-1, the CDR3 gives the full variable domain: GAGVSQSPRYKVAKRGQDVALRCDPISGHVSLFWYQQALGQGPEFLTYFQNEAQLDKSGLPSDRFFAERPEGSVSTLKIQRTQQEDSAVYLCASSWRNTEAFFGQGTRLTVV.

The chain recombines TRBV27 with TRBJ2-3; the match to TRBD2 covers 9 bases. J gave up 6 bases and V 2 bases, and 9 bases lay outside the gene matches. CDR3 length: 16 residues. The germline gives CDR1 MNHEY, CDR2 SMNVEV (reference sequence). The CDR3 nucleotides read TGTGCCAGCAGTTTAGCGGGGGGGTCTTGGGTTGATACGCAGTATTTT. Amino acids: CASSLAGGSWVDTQYF.

The chain couples TRBV5-1 to TRBJ1-5; D gene uncertain. Trimming shortened V by 2 bases and J by 0 bases, and 15 bases separated the two germline ends. Germline V gene sequence: CDR1 SGHRS, CDR2 YFSETQ. This CDR3 comprises 17 residues. CDR3 sequence reads: CASSFGPRDFSNQPQHF. CDR3 DNA sequence: TGCGCCAGCAGCTTTGGTCCCCGAGATTTTAGCAATCAGCCCCAGCATTTT.

V is TRBV18 and J is TRBJ2-7; 8 bases map to TRBD1. The CDR3 runs 15 residues. The trim removed 5 bases at V and 4 bases at J, leaving 10 bases unmatched. Germline values: CDR1 KGHSH, CDR2 LQKENI. CDR3 in DNA: TGTGCCAGCTCATCGATCGGGACAGGTTTATACGAGCAGTACTTC. Amino acid sequence: CASSSIGTGLYEQYF. The whole variable domain, remainder taken from reference TRBV18 and TRBJ2-7, is NAGVMQNPRHLVRRRGQEARLRCSPMKGHSHVYWYRQLPEEGLKFMVYLQKENIIDESGMPKERFSAEFPKEGPSILRIQQVVRGDSAAYFCASSSIGTGLYEQYFGPGTRLTVT.

V usage is TRBV6-2 or TRBV6-3 and J usage is TRBJ2-5; D uncertain. Trimming left V 6 bases short and J 2 bases short, with 10 bases between. The CDR3 totals 13 residues. Germline V gives CDR1 MNHEY, CDR2 SVGEGT. In DNA, the CDR3 is TGTGCCAGCAGCAAAGTAGTACAAGAGACCCAGTACTTC. It specifies CASSKVVQETQYF.

The V gene is TRBV6-5, the J gene TRBJ2-3; D is perhaps TRBD1 (6 bases). This CDR3 has 15 amino acids. Germline CDR1 and CDR2: MNHEY and SVGAGI. Trimming took off 0 bases at V and 0 bases at J, with 7 bases between the two ends. The CDR3, as DNA: TGTGCCAGCAGTTACTCGGGGGCTAGCACAGATACGCAGTATTTT. Translated: CASSYSGASTDTQYF.

This clone was seen only once. The V and J genes are TRBV27 and TRBJ2-7; TRBD1 matches at 7 bases. The V gene end was trimmed by 8 bases and the J gene end by 2 bases; junction bases not matched to a gene: 6. The CDR3 covers 13 residues. Per germline, CDR1 MNHEY and CDR2 SMNVEV (reference sequence). CDR3 sequence (DNA): TGTGCCAGCGGGAACAGGGGCGCCTACGAGCAGTACTTC. This translates into CASGNRGAYEQYF.

The chain recombines TRBV19 with TRBJ2-1; D might be TRBD2 (5 bases). The CDR3 sequence is 16 residues long. The V end lost 3 bases, the J end lost 10 bases, and 22 bases lay between the germline ends. Germline V CDR1 and CDR2: LNHDA, SQIVND (reference sequence). The CDR3 DNA is TGTGCCAGTAGTATGGCCCAGACGCGGGTGCTTAGCGAGCAGTTCTTC. Its protein is CASSMAQTRVLSEQFF. The variable domain in full, with the rest retrieved from reference TRBV19 and TRBJ2-1, is DGGITQSPKYLFRKEGQNVTLSCEQNLNHDAMYWYRQDPGQGLRLIYYSQIVNDFQKGDIAEGYSVSREKKESFPLTVTSAQKNPTAFYLCASSMAQTRVLSEQFFGPGTRLTVL.

The count of this clone is one. The chain links TRBV29-1 to TRBJ1-2, with a possible D match to TRBD1 (6 bases). V was pared by 7 bases and J by 2 bases, with 11 bases between. The germline CDR1 and CDR2 sequences are SQVTM and ANQGSEA. This CDR3 comprises 12 residues. CDR3 coding DNA: TGCAGCGCCAGGGGCTTGAACTATGGCTACACCTTC. Its protein is CSARGLNYGYTF. The whole variable domain, remainder taken from reference TRBV29-1 and TRBJ1-2, is SAVISQKPSRDICQRGTSLTIQCQVDSQVTMMFWYRQQPGQSLTLIATANQGSEATYESGFVIDKFPISRPNLTFSTLTVSNMSPEDSSIYLCSARGLNYGYTFGSGTRLTVV.

The rearrangement uses TRBV5-1 and TRBJ1-1, with D possibly TRBD1 on 6 matching bases. The CDR3 loop spans 12 amino acids. The V end was cut by 3 bases, the J end by 7 bases, with 10 bases between. Germline V gene lookup returns CDR1 SGHRS and CDR2 YFSETQ. The CDR3 protein is CASSSGAFEAFF. The CDR3 DNA reads TGCGCCAGCAGCTCAGGGGCCTTTGAAGCTTTCTTT.